This is a list of T cell receptor beta chains from one sample in a study of T cells in tuberculosis. The repertoire was sequenced with immunoSEQ multiplex PCR; TCRdb's copy has only in-frame clones and lacks some. Among more than 70,000 clones listed, roughly 93% were seen once. The material sequenced was CD1b-GMM tetramer-negative cells sorted from PBMCs. All receptors derive from an adult woman with latent tuberculosis. The CDR3 runs from the conserved cysteine through the conserved F or W. Each record gives: V gene, D gene, clone size, J gene, CDR3 DNA, CDR3 protein. D genes are given only for firm matches. The listing skips clone size in some rows; elsewhere it reads once, few, many or a size class.

v_gene: TRBV28; d_gene: TRBD1; abundance: NA; j_gene: TRBJ1-2; CDR3nt: TGTGCCAGCAGTTTCCCGGGGGACAGGTTAAACTATGGCTACACCTTC; CDR3aa: CASSFPGDRLNYGYTF
v_gene: TRBV7-9; d_gene: TRBD2; abundance: NA; j_gene: TRBJ2-1; CDR3nt: TGTGCCAGCAGCCCTAGCGGGGGGCACAATGAGCAGTTCTTC; CDR3aa: CASSPSGGHNEQFF
v_gene: TRBV10-2; d_gene: NA; abundance: NA; j_gene: TRBJ1-1; CDR3nt: TGCGCCAGCAGGGATACCGGACTAACCACTGAAGCTTTCTTT; CDR3aa: CASRDTGLTTEAFF
v_gene: TRBV11-2; d_gene: NA; abundance: NA; j_gene: TRBJ2-7; CDR3nt: TGTGCCAGCAGCTTAGAGACAGGGAGGTCCCCCTACGAGCAGTACTTC; CDR3aa: CASSLETGRSPYEQYF
v_gene: TRBV5-4; d_gene: NA; abundance: NA; j_gene: TRBJ1-2; CDR3nt: TGTGCCAGCCGGGGAACAAACTATGGCTACACCTTC; CDR3aa: CASRGTNYGYTF
v_gene: TRBV19; d_gene: NA; abundance: once; j_gene: TRBJ1-3; CDR3nt: TGTGCCAGTAGTGTCAGCTCTGGAAACACCATATATTTT; CDR3aa: CASSVSSGNTIYF
v_gene: TRBV6-1; d_gene: NA; abundance: NA; j_gene: TRBJ2-2; CDR3nt: TGTGCCAGCTGTCTGGGAGGTCGGAACACCGGGGAGCTGTTTTTT; CDR3aa: CASCLGGRNTGELFF
v_gene: TRBV27; d_gene: NA; abundance: NA; j_gene: TRBJ1-5; CDR3nt: TGTGCCAGCAGTTTATTTGGCGGGGGTAATCAGCCCCAGCATTTT; CDR3aa: CASSLFGGGNQPQHF
v_gene: TRBV7-2; d_gene: TRBD1; abundance: NA; j_gene: TRBJ2-2; CDR3nt: TGTGCCAGCAGGGAAGACAGGGGTAACGGGGAGCTGTTTTTT; CDR3aa: CASREDRGNGELFF
v_gene: TRBV7-2; d_gene: NA; abundance: NA; j_gene: TRBJ1-1; CDR3nt: TGTGCCAGCAGACTCAAACGGGAGAACACTGAAGCTTTCTTT; CDR3aa: CASRLKRENTEAFF
v_gene: TRBV18; d_gene: TRBD1; abundance: NA; j_gene: TRBJ2-1; CDR3nt: TGTGCCAGCTCACGCGGGACAGGGGACGAGCAGTTCTTC; CDR3aa: CASSRGTGDEQFF
v_gene: TRBV28; d_gene: TRBD1; abundance: NA; j_gene: TRBJ1-4; CDR3nt: TGTGCCAGCGTTGGGACAGGGGGGGAAAAACTGTTTTTT; CDR3aa: CASVGTGGEKLFF
v_gene: TRBV2; d_gene: NA; abundance: NA; j_gene: TRBJ2-1; CDR3nt: TGTGCCAGCAGTATACACGCTTGGCCGTTCTTC; CDR3aa: CASSIHAWPFF
v_gene: TRBV2; d_gene: NA; abundance: NA; j_gene: TRBJ1-5; CDR3nt: TGTGCCAGCAGCCCCGTAACGGGGGGCAATCAGCCCCAGCATTTT; CDR3aa: CASSPVTGGNQPQHF
v_gene: TRBV19; d_gene: NA; abundance: NA; j_gene: TRBJ1-2; CDR3nt: TGTGCCAGCCGAGGAGGGGTGGACTATGGCTACACCTTC; CDR3aa: CASRGGVDYGYTF
v_gene: TRBV7-6; d_gene: NA; abundance: NA; j_gene: TRBJ1-4; CDR3nt: TGTGCCAGCAGCCCCCCCACAGCAACTAATGAAAAACTGTTTTTT; CDR3aa: CASSPPTATNEKLFF
v_gene: TRBV6-5; d_gene: NA; abundance: NA; j_gene: TRBJ1-1; CDR3nt: TGTGCCAGCAAGGGAGGGAGCGACCCTGGCACTGAAGCTTTCTTT; CDR3aa: CASKGGSDPGTEAFF
v_gene: TRBV5-1; d_gene: TRBD2; abundance: once; j_gene: TRBJ2-1; CDR3nt: TGCGCCAGCAGCTTGGATTTAGCGGGGGGGCCTACCTACAATGAGCAGTTCTTC; CDR3aa: CASSLDLAGGPTYNEQFF
v_gene: TRBV5-5; d_gene: NA; abundance: NA; j_gene: TRBJ1-4; CDR3nt: TGTGCCAGCAGCCTGACAGTAAACGGTGAAAAACTGTTTTTT; CDR3aa: CASSLTVNGEKLFF
v_gene: TRBV21-1; d_gene: NA; abundance: NA; j_gene: TRBJ2-7; CDR3nt: TGTGCCAGCAGCGTTCGGACAGGACCCTACGAGCAGTACTTC; CDR3aa: CASSVRTGPYEQYF
v_gene: TRBV7-6; d_gene: NA; abundance: NA; j_gene: TRBJ2-1; CDR3nt: TGTGCCAGCAGCTTAGACTCCTTTCCTGGCAATGAGCAGTTCTTC; CDR3aa: CASSLDSFPGNEQFF
v_gene: TRBV5-4; d_gene: NA; abundance: NA; j_gene: TRBJ1-2; CDR3nt: TGTGCCAGCAGCCTAGGGGCAGGGGTAAAGGGCACCTTC; CDR3aa: CASSLGAGVKGTF
v_gene: TRBV5-1; d_gene: TRBD2; abundance: NA; j_gene: TRBJ2-3; CDR3nt: TGCGCCAGCAGTTTGACTAGCGGGGATATACATACGCAGTATTTT; CDR3aa: CASSLTSGDIHTQYF
v_gene: TRBV4-1; d_gene: TRBD1; abundance: NA; j_gene: TRBJ2-2; CDR3nt: TGCGCCAGCAGCCAAGGACAGGGGAAGAACACCGGGGAGCTGTTTTTT; CDR3aa: CASSQGQGKNTGELFF
v_gene: TRBV6-1; d_gene: NA; abundance: few; j_gene: TRBJ2-7; CDR3nt: TGTGCCAGCAGATCACGGAGTAGACCCTACGAGCAGTACTTC; CDR3aa: CASRSRSRPYEQYF
v_gene: TRBV6-1; d_gene: NA; abundance: once; j_gene: TRBJ1-5; CDR3nt: TGTGCCAGCAGTGAAGAGGCAGGGATAAGCAATCAGCCCCAGCATTTT; CDR3aa: CASSEEAGISNQPQHF
v_gene: TRBV5-4; d_gene: NA; abundance: NA; j_gene: TRBJ1-5; CDR3nt: TGTGCCAGCAGCTTGGGAGCCAATCAGCCCCAGCATTTT; CDR3aa: CASSLGANQPQHF
v_gene: TRBV4-3; d_gene: NA; abundance: NA; j_gene: TRBJ1-4; CDR3nt: TGCGCCAGCAGCCAATGGGGGGGGATGGCTAATGAAAAACTGTTTTTT; CDR3aa: CASSQWGGMANEKLFF
v_gene: TRBV29-1; d_gene: TRBD2; abundance: NA; j_gene: TRBJ2-3; CDR3nt: TGCAGCGTTGTGGGACTAGCGGGGGGGCTGGATACGCAGTATTTT; CDR3aa: CSVVGLAGGLDTQYF
v_gene: TRBV25-1; d_gene: TRBD1; abundance: few; j_gene: TRBJ2-1; CDR3nt: TGTGCCAGCAGTGAGGGACAGGTTGGACCCTACAATGAGCAGTTCTTC; CDR3aa: CASSEGQVGPYNEQFF
v_gene: TRBV7-2; d_gene: TRBD1; abundance: NA; j_gene: TRBJ1-5; CDR3nt: TGTGCCAGCCAGGGGGCTGGCAATCAGCCCCAGCATTTT; CDR3aa: CASQGAGNQPQHF
v_gene: TRBV29-1; d_gene: TRBD2; abundance: NA; j_gene: TRBJ2-1; CDR3nt: TGCAGCGTTGCGGGGGGAAACTCCTACAATGAGCAGTTCTTC; CDR3aa: CSVAGGNSYNEQFF
v_gene: TRBV6-1; d_gene: NA; abundance: NA; j_gene: TRBJ1-2; CDR3nt: TGTGCCAGCAGTGTTGACGACAGCTATGGCTACACCTTC; CDR3aa: CASSVDDSYGYTF
v_gene: TRBV4-3; d_gene: NA; abundance: NA; j_gene: TRBJ2-3; CDR3nt: TGCGCCAGCAGCACTGGGGGCGCACCTAGCACAGATACGCAGTATTTT; CDR3aa: CASSTGGAPSTDTQYF
v_gene: TRBV14; d_gene: TRBD1; abundance: NA; j_gene: TRBJ1-2; CDR3nt: TGTGCCAGCAGCCCCGGGACAGGGGGCTGGGGCTACACCTTC; CDR3aa: CASSPGTGGWGYTF
v_gene: TRBV19; d_gene: NA; abundance: NA; j_gene: TRBJ1-2; CDR3nt: TGTGCCAGTACTTCGACAGCCTCTAACTATGGCTACACCTTC; CDR3aa: CASTSTASNYGYTF
v_gene: TRBV18; d_gene: TRBD1; abundance: NA; j_gene: TRBJ2-1; CDR3nt: TGTGCCAGCTCCCTTCGGGACAGAATGGGTGAGCAGTTCTTC; CDR3aa: CASSLRDRMGEQFF
v_gene: TRBV9; d_gene: TRBD2; abundance: NA; j_gene: TRBJ2-5; CDR3nt: TGTGCCAGCAGCCCCGGGGGGGCAGGGAGCTTTGGGACCCAGTACTTC; CDR3aa: CASSPGGAGSFGTQYF
v_gene: TRBV28; d_gene: NA; abundance: NA; j_gene: TRBJ1-1; CDR3nt: TGTGCCAGCCAGGTGGCGAACACTGAAGCTTTCTTT; CDR3aa: CASQVANTEAFF
v_gene: TRBV6-6; d_gene: NA; abundance: NA; j_gene: TRBJ2-2; CDR3nt: TGTGCCAGAGAGATCAGGGGTGGGGAGCTGTTTTTT; CDR3aa: CAREIRGGELFF
v_gene: TRBV7-2; d_gene: NA; abundance: NA; j_gene: TRBJ2-3; CDR3nt: TGTGCCAGCAGCCCAGGAGGGGATACGCAGTATTTT; CDR3aa: CASSPGGDTQYF
v_gene: TRBV5-4; d_gene: NA; abundance: NA; j_gene: TRBJ2-7; CDR3nt: TGTGCCAGCAGCCCGGACAGACTACCCTACGAGCAGTACTTC; CDR3aa: CASSPDRLPYEQYF
v_gene: TRBV6-6; d_gene: NA; abundance: NA; j_gene: TRBJ1-2; CDR3nt: TGTGCCAGCAACGTTAATCTCCTAGATGGCTACACCTTC; CDR3aa: CASNVNLLDGYTF
v_gene: TRBV15; d_gene: TRBD2; abundance: NA; j_gene: TRBJ2-3; CDR3nt: TGTGCCACCAGCAGTGGCCCCGACAACCACCGGATTAGCGGGGACACAGATACGCAGTATTTT; CDR3aa: CATSSGPDNHRISGDTDTQYF
v_gene: TRBV7-8; d_gene: NA; abundance: NA; j_gene: TRBJ1-3; CDR3nt: TGTGCCAGCAGCTCCGAGGTCCCTGGAAACACCATATATTTT; CDR3aa: CASSSEVPGNTIYF
v_gene: TRBV6-1; d_gene: TRBD1; abundance: NA; j_gene: TRBJ1-2; CDR3nt: TGTGCCAGCAGTGAAGTCTCAGGGGGTGGGGACTATGGCTACACCTTC; CDR3aa: CASSEVSGGGDYGYTF